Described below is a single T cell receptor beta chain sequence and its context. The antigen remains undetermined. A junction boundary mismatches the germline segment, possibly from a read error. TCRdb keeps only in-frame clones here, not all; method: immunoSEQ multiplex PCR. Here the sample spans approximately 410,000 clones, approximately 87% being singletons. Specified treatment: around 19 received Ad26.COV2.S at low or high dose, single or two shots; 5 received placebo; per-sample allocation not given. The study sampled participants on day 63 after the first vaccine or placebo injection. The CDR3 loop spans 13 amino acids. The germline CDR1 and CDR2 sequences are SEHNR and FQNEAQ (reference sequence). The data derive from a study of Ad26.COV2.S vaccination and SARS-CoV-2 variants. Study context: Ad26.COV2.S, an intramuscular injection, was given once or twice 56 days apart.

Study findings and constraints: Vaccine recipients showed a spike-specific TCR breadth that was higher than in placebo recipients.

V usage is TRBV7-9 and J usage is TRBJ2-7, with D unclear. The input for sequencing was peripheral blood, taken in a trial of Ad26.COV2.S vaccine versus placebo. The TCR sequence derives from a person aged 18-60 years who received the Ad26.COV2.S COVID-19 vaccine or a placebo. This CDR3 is CASSPPGDTLCNF. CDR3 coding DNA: TGTGCCAGCAGCCCTCCGGGCGACACCCTCTGTAACTTC.